This is a list of T cell receptor beta chains from one sample in a study of CD4+ T cells in melanoma. Generated by immunoSEQ multiplex PCR, the TCRdb table keeps only in-frame clones and is missing some. The sample records under 7,000 clones, less than 70% being singletons. Input material: cells from a culture (not recorded whether cultured in vitro). The receptors here all came from a human donor with melanoma. Each CDR3 is given with its conserved first and last residue.

CDR3 protein,J gene,V gene,CDR3 length
CASSIDRYTEAFF,TRBJ1-1,TRBV19,13
CASTFPQGGRYEQYF,TRBJ2-7,TRBV7-2,15
CASSFLLGTDTQYF,TRBJ2-3,TRBV28,14
CASSSHYGYTF,TRBJ1-2,TRBV3-1/TRBV3-2,11
CASSNSEAFF,TRBJ1-1,TRBV7-2,10
CAWNSDSSYEQYF,TRBJ2-7,TRBV30,13
CASSLLDGTDTQYF,TRBJ2-3,TRBV11-3,14
CASSFGQGTEAFF,TRBJ1-1,TRBV11-2,13
CASSPDRALAYEQYF,TRBJ2-7,TRBV18,15
CASRYTGLGDQPQHF,TRBJ1-5,TRBV27,15
CATSREAGYSNQPQHF,TRBJ1-5,TRBV15,16
CASSITAWIRVYYGYTF,TRBJ1-2,TRBV19,17
CASSRLGQNWIAKNIQYF,TRBJ2-4,TRBV3-1/TRBV3-2,18
CASSHTAGVLYNEQFF,TRBJ2-1,TRBV4-1,16
CASSPDQESMDTEAFF,TRBJ1-1,TRBV5-4,16
CASSSGTTGKGETQYF,TRBJ2-5,TRBV5-4,16